A single sample is the source of the 23 T cell receptor beta chains below, sequenced in a study of cytomegalovirus exposure and HLA in healthy donors. TCRdb's copy holds only in-frame clones and misses some; the assay was immunoSEQ multiplex PCR. The sample has around 130,000 clones, approximately 81% seen once. Sequencing was carried out using PBMCs. All receptors come from a woman in her twenties or thirties in good health and CMV-seronegative.

This chain joins TRBV30 and TRBJ2-7; 9 bases agree with TRBD1. This CDR3 is 14 amino acids long. Germline loops: CDR1 GTSNPN, CDR2 SVGIG (reference sequence). Trimming took 1 base from V and 4 from J; bases not matched to a gene: 5. The CDR3 DNA sequence: TGTGCCTGGAGTGCCGGGACAGGGAATTACGAGCAGTACTTC. Its protein is CAWSAGTGNYEQYF.

The CDR3 nucleotides are TGTGCCATCAGAACAGGGGGGCCCTACAATGAGCAGTTCTTC. Translated: CAIRTGGPYNEQFF. This chain uses TRBV10-3 with TRBJ2-1, with 8 bases identical to TRBD1. The CDR3 consists of 14 residues. Trimming removed 6 bases from V and 2 bases from J; junction bases left unmatched: 3. Per germline, CDR1 ENHRY and CDR2 SYGVKD.

The count of this clone is one. The rearrangement uses TRBV6-1 and TRBJ2-1; 8 bases map to TRBD2. The J segment lost 7 bases and the V segment lost 2 bases, leaving 13 bases of the junction unmatched. The CDR3 runs to 17 residues. The germline gives CDR1 MNHNS, CDR2 SASEGT. The CDR3 is CASSERVVRGGENEQFF. The CDR3 nucleotides are TGTGCCAGCAGTGAAAGAGTAGTTCGGGGGGGGGAGAATGAGCAGTTCTTC.

This clone was picked up one time. The rearrangement joins TRBV7-9 to TRBJ2-1, with D tentatively TRBD2 (5 bases). The CDR3 covers 13 residues. V was trimmed by 7 bases and J by 2 bases, leaving 9 bases between them. Germline values: CDR1 SEHNR, CDR2 FQNEAQ (reference sequence). Written as DNA, the CDR3 is TGTGCCAGCACGGGGATTCCCTACAATGAGCAGTTCTTC. Translated, it gives CASTGIPYNEQFF.

The chain carries TRBV11-2 and TRBJ1-4; no reliable D call. Trimming stripped 2 bases from V and 5 bases from J, with 9 bases between. This CDR3 spans 14 amino acids. The germline gives CDR1 SGHAT, CDR2 FQNNGV. The CDR3 is CASSLWQANEKLFF. DNA for the CDR3: TGTGCCAGCAGCTTATGGCAGGCGAATGAAAAACTGTTTTTT. The full variable domain, with the rest looked up from reference TRBV11-2 and TRBJ1-4, is EAGVAQSPRYKIIEKRQSVAFWCNPISGHATLYWYQQILGQGPKLLIQFQNNGVVDDSQLPKDRFSAERLKGVDSTLKIQPAKLEDSAVYLCASSLWQANEKLFFGSGTQLSVL.

The chain is built from TRBV12-5 and TRBJ1-2, with 7 bases identical to TRBD1. V lost 4 bases, J lost 8 bases, and 7 bases stayed unmatched. In germline, CDR1 is LGHNT, CDR2 FRNRAP. This CDR3 has 13 amino acids. The CDR3 nucleotides are TGTGCTAGTGGTTCAACACAGGGGAGCGGCTACACCTTC. Its protein is CASGSTQGSGYTF.

This clone was recorded once. The chain employs TRBV7-2 and TRBJ2-1; the D gene is possibly TRBD2 (5 bases). The germline V gene encodes CDR1 SGHTA and CDR2 FQGNSA. The CDR3 spans 17 residues. The ends were cut back, 5 bases at V and 4 bases at J, with 21 bases in the middle. The CDR3, as DNA: TGTGCCAGCAGCCCGTCGACGAGGTCACGGGGATACAATGAGCAGTTCTTC. Its translation: CASSPSTRSRGYNEQFF.

The count of this clone is one. V usage is TRBV5-4 and J usage is TRBJ1-2, with D unresolved. CDR1 is SGHNT and CDR2 is YYREEE in the germline V gene (reference sequence). This CDR3 comprises 14 residues. The ends were cut back, 3 bases at V and 4 bases at J, with 13 bases in the middle. The CDR3 spells CASSWEEGGYGYTF. CDR3 coding DNA: TGTGCCAGCAGCTGGGAGGAGGGAGGCTATGGCTACACCTTC.

CDR3: CASSRGQNTEAFF. DNA of the CDR3: TGTGCCAGCAGCCGGGGACAGAACACTGAAGCTTTCTTT. The chain has TRBV7-9 and TRBJ1-1; weak D call: TRBD1 (6 bases). CDR1 SEHNR and CDR2 FQNEAQ come from the germline V gene (reference sequence). This CDR3 contains 13 residues. Trimming removed 5 bases from V and 1 base from J, with 8 bases in between.

This chain links TRBV6-1 with TRBJ1-4; a possible D gene is TRBD1 (5 bases). The CDR3 contains 14 residues. Trimming took off 5 bases at V and 0 bases at J, with 7 bases between the two ends. Germline V gene lookup returns CDR1 MNHNS and CDR2 SASEGT. The CDR3 DNA reads as TGTGCCAGCAGTCTACAGGCAACTAATGAAAAACTGTTTTTT. Its protein is CASSLQATNEKLFF.

In this sample, this clone turned up a few times. The chain uses TRBV6-5 and TRBJ1-4; TRBD1 agrees at 8 bases. Germline CDR1 MNHEY, CDR2 SVGAGI. The V gene end was trimmed by 2 bases and the J gene end by 10 bases; junction bases not matched to a gene: 12. This CDR3 is 16 amino acids long. Written as DNA, the CDR3 is TGTGCCAGCAGTTACACTGCCGGACAGGGAGTGGGAAAACTGTTTTTT. Protein: CASSYTAGQGVGKLFF.

This clone was seen a handful of times. The J gene is TRBJ1-4, the V gene TRBV6-5; 10 bases map to TRBD1. J was trimmed by 5 bases and V by 6 bases; bases with no gene match: 6. CDR1 and CDR2 (germline): MNHEY, SVGAGI. CDR3 length: 15 amino acids. This CDR3 reads CASSRGGQGNEKLFF. The CDR3 nucleotides are TGTGCCAGCAGCCGAGGGGGACAGGGGAATGAAAAACTGTTTTTT.

The chain carries TRBV27 and TRBJ2-1; 8 bases agree with TRBD1. Losses at the gene ends were 4 bases for V and 5 bases for J; bases not matched to a gene: 7. Germline CDR1 MNHEY, CDR2 SMNVEV (reference sequence). This CDR3 spans 15 amino acids. The CDR3 loop is CASSSSGQGNNEQFF. The CDR3 DNA sequence: TGTGCCAGCAGTTCCTCTGGACAGGGTAACAATGAGCAGTTCTTC.

The chain recombines TRBV5-1 with TRBJ2-1; 13 nucleotides agree with TRBD2. The CDR3 is 17 amino acids. CDR1 is SGHRS, CDR2 YFSETQ, per germline. V was pared by 4 bases and J by 8 bases, with 12 bases of the junction left unmatched. The CDR3 region has the DNA TGCGCCAGCAGCCCTTCCACTAGCGGGGGGGCAGGCCATGAGCAGTTCTTC. Translation: CASSPSTSGGAGHEQFF.

The V gene is TRBV6-6, the J gene TRBJ1-2, with TRBD1 identical over 9 bases. CDR1 MNHNY and CDR2 SVGAGI come from the germline V gene (reference sequence). The CDR3 length is 13 residues. With 6 bases clipped from V and 7 bases from J, the junction kept 6 bases outside the gene matches. The CDR3 DNA reads as TGTGCCAGCAGAGGGACAGGGTCTTCTGGCTACACCTTC. Encoded protein: CASRGTGSSGYTF.

J is TRBJ2-7 and V is TRBV5-5; D call uncertain. This CDR3 has 13 amino acids. Trimming left V 4 bases short and J 0 bases short, with 8 bases between. From germline, CDR1 is SGHKS and CDR2 YYEKEE (reference sequence). CDR3 residues: CASSPVISYEQYF. The CDR3 DNA reads TGTGCCAGCAGCCCGGTAATCTCCTACGAGCAGTACTTC.

V gene TRBV5-6 combines with J gene TRBJ2-7; D not certain. CDR1 and CDR2 (germline): SGHDT, YYEEEE. The length of the CDR3 is 12 residues. The ends were cut back, 0 bases at V and 5 bases at J, with 6 bases in the middle. The CDR3 spells CASSLASDEQYF. CDR3 DNA: TGTGCCAGCAGCTTGGCCAGTGACGAGCAGTACTTC.

This sequence joins TRBV2 and TRBJ2-2; 8 bases are a match to TRBD1. The CDR3 contains 16 residues. With V trimmed by 5 bases and J by 5 bases, 10 bases remained unmatched. Per germline, CDR1 SNHLY and CDR2 FYNNEI. The CDR3 is CASSPRDRLYTGELFF. The CDR3, as DNA: TGTGCCAGCAGTCCCCGGGACAGGCTTTATACCGGGGAGCTGTTTTTT. The full variable domain, its missing parts supplied by reference TRBV2 and TRBJ2-2, is EPEVTQTPSHQVTQMGQEVILRCVPISNHLYFYWYRQILGQKVEFLVSFYNNEISEKSEIFDDQFSVERPDGSNFTLKIRSTKLEDSAMYFCASSPRDRLYTGELFFGEGSRLTVL.

The gene calls are TRBV5-1 and TRBJ2-3; TRBD1 matches at 8 bases. Germline assignment: CDR1 SGHRS and CDR2 YFSETQ. The CDR3 has 15 residues. Trimming at V came to 1 base and at J to 0 bases, leaving 1 base not matched to a gene. The CDR3 coding sequence is TGCGCCAGCAGCTTGCAGGGGGCTAGCACAGATACGCAGTATTTT. Its protein product is CASSLQGASTDTQYF.

This chain connects TRBV19 to TRBJ2-5; D perhaps matches TRBD2 (6 bases). V was pared by 1 base and J by 1 base, with 10 bases between. The CDR3 spans 15 residues. Germline V gene lookup returns CDR1 LNHDA and CDR2 SQIVND (reference sequence). The CDR3 loop is CASSIAGVGQETQYF. In DNA form, the CDR3 reads TGTGCCAGTAGTATAGCGGGGGTCGGCCAAGAGACCCAGTACTTC.

This chain uses TRBV6-5 with TRBJ1-5, with D unclear. Trimming removed 8 bases at V and 0 bases at J, with 8 bases between. The CDR3 length is 13 residues. The germline gives CDR1 MNHEY, CDR2 SVGAGI. The CDR3 DNA sequence: TGTGCCAGCCGGGGTTATAGCAATCAGCCCCAGCATTTT. This sequence encodes CASRGYSNQPQHF.

The V gene is TRBV10-1, the J gene TRBJ2-5, with a weak D call TRBD1 (5 bases). The CDR3 covers 15 residues. The germline CDR1 and CDR2 sequences are WNHNN and SYGVQD (reference sequence). V was trimmed by 1 base and J by 1 base, leaving 10 bases between them. The CDR3: CASSELGVSQETQYF. Written as DNA, the CDR3 is TGCGCCAGCAGTGAGTTAGGGGTCTCCCAAGAGACCCAGTACTTC.

The chain carries TRBV27 and TRBJ1-2; D not certain. Trimming took 10 bases from V and 1 from J, leaving 10 bases between them. CDR1 and CDR2 from the germline V gene are MNHEY and SMNVEV (reference sequence). The CDR3 contains 12 residues. CDR3 sequence (DNA): TGTGCCACCTGGAGTTATAACTATGGCTACACCTTC. This gives the protein CATWSYNYGYTF.